These 29 T cell receptor beta chains were all obtained from the same sample, sequenced in a study of T cell responses to AZD1222 COVID-19 vaccine. Repertoires were generated with immunoSEQ multiplex PCR, while TCRdb's copy carries only in-frame clones and drops some. The repertoire includes around 130,000 clones, 80% to 95% of them detected once, and under 4% sits in the top ten. Sequences were derived from peripheral blood, sampled on day 0 of AZD1222 vaccination. Receptor source: an adult in good health.

The chain employs TRBV5-1 and TRBJ2-7; D is perhaps TRBD2 (6 bases). Germline CDR1 and CDR2: SGHRS and YFSETQ. Trimming pared 0 bases from V and 6 bases from J, leaving 10 bases between. This CDR3 has 13 residues. Here the CDR3 reads CASSLGGGFEQYF. In nucleotides, the CDR3 is TGCGCCAGCAGCTTGGGAGGAGGGTTCGAGCAGTACTTC.

The gene calls are TRBV30 and TRBJ1-1, with TRBD1 matching 8 bases. V lost 3 bases and J lost 5; bases outside the gene matches: 5. Per the germline V gene, CDR1 is GTSNPN and CDR2 is SVGIG (reference sequence). This CDR3 is built from 13 residues. The CDR3 sequence: CAWRDRGLTEAFF. The CDR3, as DNA: TGTGCCTGGAGAGACAGGGGCCTGACTGAAGCTTTCTTT.

The gene calls are TRBV29-1 and TRBJ2-1; 8 nucleotides line up with TRBD2. Per germline, CDR1 SQVTM and CDR2 ANQGSEA. Trimming took 4 bases from V and 7 from J; bases not matched to a gene: 9. This CDR3 has 14 amino acids. The CDR3 DNA reads TGCAGCGTTGGTCGGGAGGGCCGGTCGAATGAGCAGTTCTTC. The encoded protein is CSVGREGRSNEQFF.

The rearrangement links TRBV6-2 or TRBV6-3 to TRBJ1-2; D is uncertain. The germline CDR1 and CDR2 sequences are MNHEY and SVGEGT. Trimming cost V 4 bases and J 6 bases, with 9 bases left between them. This CDR3 spans 12 amino acids. The CDR3 here is CASSFRTDGYTF. The DNA of the CDR3 is TGTGCCAGCAGTTTTAGGACGGATGGCTACACCTTC.

V gene TRBV27 combines with J gene TRBJ1-2; 9 nucleotides match TRBD1. V gave up 3 bases and J gave up 3 bases; unmatched junction bases: 5. CDR3 length: 15 residues. From germline, CDR1 is MNHEY and CDR2 SMNVEV (reference sequence). The CDR3 DNA sequence: TGTGCCAGCAGTTTGGACAGGGGATTGGACTATGGCTACACCTTC. Amino acids: CASSLDRGLDYGYTF.

The gene calls are TRBV5-6 and TRBJ2-2; 10 positions agree with TRBD1. The ends lost 5 bases at V and 4 bases at J; junction bases unmatched: 2. Germline lookup yields CDR1 SGHDT and CDR2 YYEEEE. The CDR3 sequence is 14 residues long. The CDR3 is CASRTGGFTGELFF. The CDR3 coding sequence is TGTGCCAGCAGGACAGGGGGCTTCACCGGGGAGCTGTTTTTT.

This chain links TRBV12-3 or TRBV12-4 with TRBJ1-2; tentative D call: TRBD1 (5 bases). Trimming left V 6 bases short and J 7 bases short, with 15 bases between. CDR3 length equals 13 residues. In DNA form, the CDR3 reads TGTGCCAGCAGCCTGGGTAGACAGCCTGGCTACACCTTC. Protein sequence: CASSLGRQPGYTF.

The chain combines TRBV29-1 with TRBJ2-3, with 12 bases that match TRBD2. The length of the CDR3 is 15 residues. Germline-derived CDR1 and CDR2 are SQVTM and ANQGSEA. The V and J ends lost 2 bases and 4 bases, in that order; junction bases with no gene match: 4. CDR3 protein: CSVELAGGGADTQYF. CDR3 coding DNA: TGCAGCGTTGAACTAGCGGGAGGGGGGGCAGATACGCAGTATTTT.

The chain uses TRBV5-1 and TRBJ1-1; possible D gene TRBD1, 5 bases. Looked up from germline, CDR1 is SGHRS and CDR2 is YFSETQ. The germline V and J ends were trimmed by 4 bases and 7 bases, with 17 bases remaining between them. There are 14 residues in the CDR3. The CDR3 here is CASSLPWAGGEAFF. CDR3 DNA: TGCGCCAGCAGCCTTCCTTGGGCCGGGGGTGAAGCTTTCTTT.

The chain uses TRBV7-2 and TRBJ2-4, with no clear D. Trimming shortened V by 5 bases and J by 0 bases, and 8 bases separated the two germline ends. CDR1 and CDR2 (germline): SGHTA, FQGNSA. This CDR3 is built from 14 residues. In nucleotides, the CDR3 is TGTGCCAGCAGCGGCGACGTAGCCAAAAACATTCAGTACTTC. The encoded protein is CASSGDVAKNIQYF.

This clone was recorded only once. The chain has TRBV28 and TRBJ1-1, with a possible D match to TRBD1 (6 bases). The CDR3 extends over 13 amino acids. Trimming took 3 bases from V and 10 from J, leaving 15 bases between them. The germline CDR1 and CDR2 sequences are MDHEN and SYDVKM. CDR3: CASSFSGAQVAFF. CDR3 bases: TGTGCCAGCAGTTTCTCGGGGGCGCAGGTAGCTTTCTTT.

The CDR3 coding sequence is TGTGCCAGCAGCACCGGACAGGGGAACACTGAAGCTTTCTTT. Its translation: CASSTGQGNTEAFF. This sequence joins TRBV5-6 and TRBJ1-1; 8 nucleotides agree with TRBD1. Germline values: CDR1 SGHDT, CDR2 YYEEEE. This CDR3 region has 14 residues. V lost 4 bases and J lost 1; bases outside the gene matches: 3.

This chain uses TRBV9 with TRBJ1-2, with TRBD1 matching over 8 bases. CDR1 is SGDLS and CDR2 is YYNGEE in the germline V gene. Germline trimming cut 0 bases from V and 6 bases from J; bases unmatched to any gene: 7. This CDR3 region has 15 residues. CDR3 DNA sequence: TGTGCCAGCAGCGTAGGGGCCGGGACAGGTGATGGCTACACCTTC. Translating gives CASSVGAGTGDGYTF.

The chain joins TRBV19 to TRBJ2-1, with TRBD2 identical over 10 bases. The CDR3 runs 15 residues. Trimming removed 3 bases from V and 5 bases from J; junction bases left unmatched: 4. CDR1 and CDR2 (germline): LNHDA, SQIVND (reference sequence). CDR3 sequence: CASSMSSGRHNEQFF. In nucleotides, the CDR3 is TGTGCCAGTAGTATGTCTAGCGGGAGACACAATGAGCAGTTCTTC. Full variable domain (missing parts from reference TRBV19 and TRBJ2-1): DGGITQSPKYLFRKEGQNVTLSCEQNLNHDAMYWYRQDPGQGLRLIYYSQIVNDFQKGDIAEGYSVSREKKESFPLTVTSAQKNPTAFYLCASSMSSGRHNEQFFGPGTRLTVL.

The chain recombines TRBV10-3 with TRBJ1-2, with D possibly TRBD1 on 5 matching bases. The CDR3 extends over 13 amino acids. The germline V and J ends were trimmed by 2 bases and 5 bases, with 9 bases remaining between them. Germline lookup yields CDR1 ENHRY and CDR2 SYGVKD. CDR3 residues: CAISEGAEYGYTF. The CDR3 DNA follows: TGTGCCATCAGTGAGGGGGCTGAGTATGGCTACACCTTC.

The chain recombines TRBV19 with TRBJ2-4; the match to TRBD2 covers 7 bases. Germline V gene data show CDR1 as LNHDA and CDR2 as SQIVND (reference sequence). This CDR3 comprises 16 residues. With V trimmed by 6 bases and J by 3 bases, 11 bases remained unmatched. The CDR3 DNA follows: TGTGCCAGTAGCCGGTCGGGCAGGGAGGGCAAAAACATTCAGTACTTC. It translates to CASSRSGREGKNIQYF.

The chain is built from TRBV18 and TRBJ1-2; D gene unclear. The CDR3 is 12 amino acids. Germline V gene sequence: CDR1 KGHSH, CDR2 LQKENI. Trimming took 2 bases from V and 8 from J, leaving 9 bases between them. CDR3 sequence (DNA): TGTGCCAGCTCACCAAGTGGAGGCGGCTACACCTTC. Translating gives CASSPSGGGYTF. The full variable domain, completed using reference TRBV18 and TRBJ1-2, is NAGVMQNPRHLVRRRGQEARLRCSPMKGHSHVYWYRQLPEEGLKFMVYLQKENIIDESGMPKERFSAEFPKEGPSILRIQQVVRGDSAAYFCASSPSGGGYTFGSGTRLTVV.

The J gene is TRBJ2-7, the V gene TRBV11-1, with D perhaps TRBD1 (6 bases). The V and J ends lost 7 bases and 1 base respectively, with 14 bases between them. This CDR3 contains 14 residues. CDR1 SGHAT and CDR2 FQDESV come from the germline V gene (reference sequence). This CDR3 reads CASTPRDTSYEQYF. The CDR3 DNA sequence: TGTGCCAGCACCCCCCGGGACACTTCCTACGAGCAGTACTTC.

The CDR3 region is CASNGARSNQPQHF. The CDR3, as DNA: TGTGCCAGCAATGGGGCCAGGAGCAATCAGCCCCAGCATTTT. The chain links TRBV6-5 to TRBJ1-5; D perhaps matches TRBD1 (5 bases). In germline, CDR1 is MNHEY, CDR2 SVGAGI. V gave up 7 bases and J gave up 1 base, with 11 bases separating them. CDR3 size: 14 residues.

The chain carries TRBV20-1 and TRBJ2-1; D is possibly TRBD2 (5 bases). The CDR3 contains 11 residues. V was pared by 5 bases and J by 7 bases, with 9 bases between. Germline V gene data show CDR1 as DFQATT and CDR2 as SNEGSKA (reference sequence). The CDR3 nucleotides read TGCAGTGCTGCGGGCGGAAATGAGCAGTTCTTC. Translation gives CSAAGGNEQFF.

The rearrangement uses TRBV4-2 and TRBJ1-1; D is ambiguous. The germline gives CDR1 LGHNA, CDR2 YNFKEQ. The CDR3 spans 15 residues. Trimming removed 7 bases at V and 7 bases at J, with 22 bases between. DNA for the CDR3: TGTGCCAGCACCCGCTCTTTTTCGCTCAACCATGAAGCTTTCTTT. It codes for CASTRSFSLNHEAFF.

This chain uses TRBV14 with TRBJ2-7; 7 nucleotides agree with TRBD1. Germline trimming cut 1 base from V and 2 bases from J; bases unmatched to any gene: 5. CDR3 length: 15 amino acids. Looked up from germline, CDR1 is SGHDN and CDR2 is FVKESK. The CDR3 DNA reads TGTGCCAGCAGCCAAGCCGGGGACAGCCCCTACGAGCAGTACTTC. This translates into CASSQAGDSPYEQYF.

The rearrangement links TRBV9 to TRBJ1-1; D is undetermined. The germline V gene has CDR1 SGDLS and CDR2 YYNGEE. V was trimmed by 4 bases and J by 1 base, leaving 11 bases between them. This CDR3 region has 14 residues. CDR3 DNA: TGTGCCAGCAGCCCCGGACTGAAGAACACTGAAGCTTTCTTT. Amino acids: CASSPGLKNTEAFF.

The chain uses TRBV20-1 and TRBJ1-3, with D uncertain. CDR1 is DFQATT and CDR2 is SNEGSKA in the germline V gene (reference sequence). Trimming took 6 bases from V and 1 from J, leaving 4 bases between them. This CDR3 has 11 amino acids. The CDR3 nucleotides read TGCAGTGCGGCATCTGGAAACACCATATATTTT. It translates to CSAASGNTIYF.

The genes are TRBV12-3 or TRBV12-4 and TRBJ2-3, with unresolved D. Trimming removed 3 bases from V and 6 bases from J, with 10 bases in between. This CDR3 spans 13 amino acids. In DNA form, the CDR3 reads TGTGCCAGCAGTTTCACGGCCCCGGATACGCAGTATTTT. Protein sequence: CASSFTAPDTQYF.

The chain has TRBV29-1 and TRBJ1-2; D perhaps matches TRBD1 (5 bases). The CDR3 loop spans 13 amino acids. Germline lookup yields CDR1 SQVTM and CDR2 ANQGSEA. For the CDR3, the DNA is TGCGGCGGGGGGGTCGGGGCTAACTATGGCTACACCTTC. It encodes CGGGVGANYGYTF.

This clone turned up a few times. V gene TRBV5-1 combines with J gene TRBJ1-1; TRBD1 matches at 7 bases. Trimming removed 4 bases from V and 1 base from J; junction bases left unmatched: 10. The V gene's germline CDR1 is SGHRS and CDR2 YFSETQ. The CDR3 spans 16 residues. CDR3 amino acids: CASSRNDRATNTEAFF. The CDR3 DNA is TGCGCCAGCAGCCGGAATGACAGGGCCACGAACACTGAAGCTTTCTTT.

The chain has TRBV7-9 and TRBJ2-1; TRBD1 is a possible D gene (5 bases). V lost 1 base and J lost 16, with 23 bases in between. CDR1 SEHNR and CDR2 FQNEAQ come from the germline V gene (reference sequence). The CDR3 sequence is 15 residues long. CDR3 protein: CASSLEEQERTTRFF. Here the CDR3 DNA reads TGTGCCAGCAGCTTAGAGGAACAGGAGAGGACCACAAGATTCTTC.

This chain links TRBV7-2 with TRBJ1-4, with 7 bases matching TRBD1. The CDR3 is 17 amino acids. CDR1 is SGHTA and CDR2 is FQGNSA in the germline V gene. V shed 6 bases, J shed 3 bases, and the junction held 13 bases outside the gene matches. The CDR3 coding sequence is TGTGCCAGCAGTCCTCACGGGGGAGGGGGCCCTAATGAAAAACTGTTTTTT. Translating it yields CASSPHGGGGPNEKLFF. Using reference TRBV7-2 and TRBJ1-4 for the parts outside the CDR3, the full variable domain is GAGVSQSPSNKVTEKGKDVELRCDPISGHTALYWYRQSLGQGLEFLIYFQGNSAPDKSGLPSDRFSAERTGGSVSTLTIQRTQQEDSAVYLCASSPHGGGGPNEKLFFGSGTQLSVL.